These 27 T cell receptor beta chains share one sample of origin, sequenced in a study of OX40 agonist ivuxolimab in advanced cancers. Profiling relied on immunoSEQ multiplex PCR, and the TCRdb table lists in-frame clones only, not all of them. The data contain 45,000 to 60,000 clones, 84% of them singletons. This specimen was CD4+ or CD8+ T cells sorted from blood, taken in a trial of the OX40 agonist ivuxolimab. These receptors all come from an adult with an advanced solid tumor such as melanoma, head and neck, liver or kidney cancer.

The CDR3 DNA reads TGTGCCAGCAGCCCCGGGACCAGCAATCAGCCCCAGCATTTT. As protein: CASSPGTSNQPQHF. The chain recombines TRBV7-9 with TRBJ1-5, with a weak D call TRBD1 (5 bases). This CDR3 comprises 14 residues. CDR1 is SEHNR and CDR2 is FQNEAQ in the germline V gene (reference sequence). The V end lost 5 bases, the J end lost 1 base, and 9 bases lay between the germline ends. Variable domain in full (rest from reference TRBV7-9 and TRBJ1-5): DTGVSQNPRHKITKRGQNVTFRCDPISEHNRLYWYRQTLGQGPEFLTYFQNEAQLEKSRLLSDRFSAERPKGSFSTLEIQRTEQGDSAMYLCASSPGTSNQPQHFGDGTRLSIL.

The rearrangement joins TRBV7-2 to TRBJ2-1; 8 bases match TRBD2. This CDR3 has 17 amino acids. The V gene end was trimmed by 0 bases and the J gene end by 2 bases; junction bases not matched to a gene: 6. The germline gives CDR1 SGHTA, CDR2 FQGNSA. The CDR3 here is CASSLAGSGGPYNEQFF. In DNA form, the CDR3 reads TGTGCCAGCAGCTTAGCTGGGAGCGGGGGACCCTACAATGAGCAGTTCTTC.

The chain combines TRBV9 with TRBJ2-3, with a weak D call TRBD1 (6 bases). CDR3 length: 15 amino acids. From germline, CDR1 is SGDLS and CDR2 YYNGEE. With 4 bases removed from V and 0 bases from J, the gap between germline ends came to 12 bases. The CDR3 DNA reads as TGTGCCAGCAGCCCCGACAGGACTAGCACAGATACGCAGTATTTT. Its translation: CASSPDRTSTDTQYF.

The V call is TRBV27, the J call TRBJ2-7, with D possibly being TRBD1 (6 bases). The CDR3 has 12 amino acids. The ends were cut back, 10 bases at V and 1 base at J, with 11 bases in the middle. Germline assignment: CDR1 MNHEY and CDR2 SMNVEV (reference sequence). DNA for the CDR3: TGTGCCACCCGGACAGAGTCCTACGAGCAGTACTTC. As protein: CATRTESYEQYF.

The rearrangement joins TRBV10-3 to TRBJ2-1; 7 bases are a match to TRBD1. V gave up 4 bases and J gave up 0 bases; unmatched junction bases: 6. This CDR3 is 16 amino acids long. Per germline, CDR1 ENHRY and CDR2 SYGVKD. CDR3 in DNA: TGTGCCATCAGTGGGGGGACAGAGAGCTCCTACAATGAGCAGTTCTTC. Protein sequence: CAISGGTESSYNEQFF.

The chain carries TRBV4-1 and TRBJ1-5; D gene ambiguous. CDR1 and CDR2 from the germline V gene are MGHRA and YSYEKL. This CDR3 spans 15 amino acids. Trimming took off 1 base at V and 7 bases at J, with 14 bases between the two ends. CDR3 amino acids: CASSQGNGPHQPQHF. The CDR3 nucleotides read TGCGCCAGCAGCCAAGGTAACGGCCCACACCAGCCCCAGCATTTT.

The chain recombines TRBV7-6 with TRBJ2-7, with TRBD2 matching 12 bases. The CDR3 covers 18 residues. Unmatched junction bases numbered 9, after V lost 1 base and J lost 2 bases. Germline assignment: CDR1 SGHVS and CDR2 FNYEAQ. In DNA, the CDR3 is TGTGCCAGCAGCTTAGGGTCTAGCGGGAGGGATGGGGCCTACGAGCAGTACTTC. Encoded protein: CASSLGSSGRDGAYEQYF. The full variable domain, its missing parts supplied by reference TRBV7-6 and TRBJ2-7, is GAGVSQSPRYKVTKRGQDVALRCDPISGHVSLYWYRQALGQGPEFLTYFNYEAQQDKSGLPNDRFSAERPEGSISTLTIQRTEQRDSAMYRCASSLGSSGRDGAYEQYFGPGTRLTVT.

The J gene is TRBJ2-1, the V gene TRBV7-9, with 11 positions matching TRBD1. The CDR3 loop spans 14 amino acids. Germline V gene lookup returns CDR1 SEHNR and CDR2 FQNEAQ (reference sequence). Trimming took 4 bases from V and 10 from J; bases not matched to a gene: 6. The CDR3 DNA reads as TGTGCCAGCAGCTCCGGGACAGGGGGGAGGGAGCAGTTCTTC. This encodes CASSSGTGGREQFF.

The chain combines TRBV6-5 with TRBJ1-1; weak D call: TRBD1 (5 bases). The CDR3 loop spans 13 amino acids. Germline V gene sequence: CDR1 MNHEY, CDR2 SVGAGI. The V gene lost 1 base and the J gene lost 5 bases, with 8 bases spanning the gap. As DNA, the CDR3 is TGTGCCAGCAGTTACTTGGGGGGAACTGAAGCTTTCTTT. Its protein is CASSYLGGTEAFF.

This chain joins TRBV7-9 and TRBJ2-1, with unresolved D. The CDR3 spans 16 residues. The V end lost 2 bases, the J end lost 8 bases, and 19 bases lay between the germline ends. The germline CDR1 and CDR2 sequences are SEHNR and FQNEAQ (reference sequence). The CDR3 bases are TGTGCCAGCAGCTTATCGTTCGCGGAGAGAGGCGATGAGCAGTTCTTC. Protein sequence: CASSLSFAERGDEQFF. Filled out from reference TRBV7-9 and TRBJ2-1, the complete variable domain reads DTGVSQNPRHKITKRGQNVTFRCDPISEHNRLYWYRQTLGQGPEFLTYFQNEAQLEKSRLLSDRFSAERPKGSFSTLEIQRTEQGDSAMYLCASSLSFAERGDEQFFGPGTRLTVL.

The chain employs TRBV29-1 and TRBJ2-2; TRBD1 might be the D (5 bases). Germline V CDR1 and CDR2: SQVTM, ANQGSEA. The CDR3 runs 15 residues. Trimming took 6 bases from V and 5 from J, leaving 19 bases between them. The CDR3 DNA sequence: TGCAGCGTCCAGGGTGGCGTGGTGGGGACCGGGGAGCTGTTTTTT. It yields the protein CSVQGGVVGTGELFF.

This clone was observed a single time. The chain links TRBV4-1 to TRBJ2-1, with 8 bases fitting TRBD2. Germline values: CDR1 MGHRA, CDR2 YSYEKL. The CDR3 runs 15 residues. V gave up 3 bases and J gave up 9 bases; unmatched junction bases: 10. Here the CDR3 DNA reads TGCGCCAGCAGCCACGACCTCAGCGGGGGCGGTGAGCAGTTCTTC. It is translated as CASSHDLSGGGEQFF.

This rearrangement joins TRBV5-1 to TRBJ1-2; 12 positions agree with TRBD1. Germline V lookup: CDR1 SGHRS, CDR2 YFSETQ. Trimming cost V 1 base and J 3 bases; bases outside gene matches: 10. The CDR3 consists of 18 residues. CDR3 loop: CASSLTGTGGVSDYGYTF. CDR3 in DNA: TGCGCCAGCAGCTTGACCGGGACAGGGGGCGTATCAGACTATGGCTACACCTTC.

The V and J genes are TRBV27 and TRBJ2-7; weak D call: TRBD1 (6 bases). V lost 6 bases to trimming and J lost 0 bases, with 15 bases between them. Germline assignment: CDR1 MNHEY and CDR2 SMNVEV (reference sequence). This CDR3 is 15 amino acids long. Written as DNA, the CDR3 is TGTGCCAGCAGACTGACAGGAGACCACTCCTACGAGCAGTACTTC. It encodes CASRLTGDHSYEQYF.

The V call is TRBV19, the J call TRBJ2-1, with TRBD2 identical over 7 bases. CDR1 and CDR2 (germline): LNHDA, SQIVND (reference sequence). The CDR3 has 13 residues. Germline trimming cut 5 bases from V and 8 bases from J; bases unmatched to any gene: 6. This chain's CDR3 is CASSLISGDEQFF. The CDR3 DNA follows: TGTGCCAGTAGTCTCATCAGCGGGGATGAGCAGTTCTTC.

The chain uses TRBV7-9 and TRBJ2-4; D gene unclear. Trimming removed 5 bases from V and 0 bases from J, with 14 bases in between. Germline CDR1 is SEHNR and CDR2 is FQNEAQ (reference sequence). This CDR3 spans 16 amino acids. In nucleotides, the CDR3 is TGTGCCAGCAGCCCTAAAGACGGTCGAGCCAAAAACATTCAGTACTTC. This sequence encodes CASSPKDGRAKNIQYF.

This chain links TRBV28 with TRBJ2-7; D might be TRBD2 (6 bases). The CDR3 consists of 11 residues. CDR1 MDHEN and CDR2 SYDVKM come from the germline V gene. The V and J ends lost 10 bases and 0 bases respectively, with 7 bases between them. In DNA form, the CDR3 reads TGTGCCACCGGGGGCTCCTACGAGCAGTACTTC. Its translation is CATGGSYEQYF.

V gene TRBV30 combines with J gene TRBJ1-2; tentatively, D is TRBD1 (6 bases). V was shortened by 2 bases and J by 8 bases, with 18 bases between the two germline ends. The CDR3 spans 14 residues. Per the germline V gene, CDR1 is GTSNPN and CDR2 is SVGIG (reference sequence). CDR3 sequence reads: CAWSSPQGSIGYTF. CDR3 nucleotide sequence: TGTGCCTGGAGTAGCCCACAGGGTTCAATAGGCTACACCTTC.

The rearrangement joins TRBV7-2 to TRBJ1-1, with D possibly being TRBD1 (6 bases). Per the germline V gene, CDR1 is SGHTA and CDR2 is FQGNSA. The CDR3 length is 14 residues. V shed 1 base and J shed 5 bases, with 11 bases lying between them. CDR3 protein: CASSLVTRGTEAFF. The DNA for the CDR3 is TGTGCCAGCAGCTTAGTTACCAGGGGTACTGAAGCTTTCTTT.

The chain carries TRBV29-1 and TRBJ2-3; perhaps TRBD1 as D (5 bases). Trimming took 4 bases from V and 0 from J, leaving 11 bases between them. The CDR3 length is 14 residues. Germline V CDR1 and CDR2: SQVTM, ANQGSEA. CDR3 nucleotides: TGCAGCGTTGCAGGGTGGGTGAGCACAGATACGCAGTATTTT. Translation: CSVAGWVSTDTQYF.

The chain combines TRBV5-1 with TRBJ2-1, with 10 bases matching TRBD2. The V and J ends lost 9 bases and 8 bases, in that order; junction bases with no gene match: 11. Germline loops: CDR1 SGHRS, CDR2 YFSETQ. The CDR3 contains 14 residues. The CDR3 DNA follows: TGCGCCACTAAAGCGGGGGGGCCTTTGGATGAGCAGTTCTTC. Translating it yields CATKAGGPLDEQFF.

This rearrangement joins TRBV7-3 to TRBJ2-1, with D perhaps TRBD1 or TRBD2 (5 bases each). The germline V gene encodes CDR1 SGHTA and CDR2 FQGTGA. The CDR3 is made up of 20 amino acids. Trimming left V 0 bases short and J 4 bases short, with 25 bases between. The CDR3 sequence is CASSLTIWAQGATPYNEQFF. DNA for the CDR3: TGTGCCAGCAGCTTAACTATCTGGGCTCAGGGAGCTACGCCTTACAATGAGCAGTTCTTC.

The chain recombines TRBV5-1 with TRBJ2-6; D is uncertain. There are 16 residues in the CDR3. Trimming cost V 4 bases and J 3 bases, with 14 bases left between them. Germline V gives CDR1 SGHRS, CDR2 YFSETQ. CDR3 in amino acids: CASSVGYGLGANVLTF. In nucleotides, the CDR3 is TGCGCCAGCAGCGTAGGATACGGGCTTGGGGCCAACGTCCTGACTTTC.

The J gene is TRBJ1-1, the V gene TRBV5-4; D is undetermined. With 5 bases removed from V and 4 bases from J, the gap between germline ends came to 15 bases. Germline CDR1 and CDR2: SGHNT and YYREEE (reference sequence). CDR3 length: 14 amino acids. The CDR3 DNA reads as TGTGCCAGCAGACCCCTTGGAGGGAGCACTGAAGCTTTCTTT. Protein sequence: CASRPLGGSTEAFF.

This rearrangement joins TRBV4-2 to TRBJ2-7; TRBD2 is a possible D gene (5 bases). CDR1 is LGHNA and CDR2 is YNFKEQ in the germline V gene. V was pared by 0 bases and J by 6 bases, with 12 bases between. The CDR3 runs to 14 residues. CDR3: CASSQEGLAAEQYF. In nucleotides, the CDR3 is TGTGCCAGCAGCCAAGAGGGCCTAGCTGCCGAGCAGTACTTC.

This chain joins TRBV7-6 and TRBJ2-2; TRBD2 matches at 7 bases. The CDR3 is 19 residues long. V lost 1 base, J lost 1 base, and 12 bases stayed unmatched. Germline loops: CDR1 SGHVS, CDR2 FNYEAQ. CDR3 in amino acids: CASSLDGRLAGRNTGELFF. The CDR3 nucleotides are TGTGCCAGCAGCTTAGATGGGAGATTAGCGGGCCGGAACACCGGGGAGCTGTTTTTT.

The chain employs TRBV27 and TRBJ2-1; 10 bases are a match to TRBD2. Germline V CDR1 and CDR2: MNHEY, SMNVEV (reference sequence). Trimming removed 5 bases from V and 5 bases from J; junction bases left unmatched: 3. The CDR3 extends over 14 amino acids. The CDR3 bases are TGTGCCAGCAGTGTAGGACTAGCGGACAATGAGCAGTTCTTC. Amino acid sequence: CASSVGLADNEQFF.